This is a list of T cell receptor beta chains from one sample in a study of cytomegalovirus exposure and HLA in healthy donors. Clones were read by immunoSEQ multiplex PCR, and TCRdb kept only the in-frame ones, dropping some. This sample has about 120,000 clones; 80% to 90% occur once, and the top ten carry approximately 2%. Sequenced: PBMCs. All receptors come from a man aged 40-55 years in good health and CMV-seronegative. The CDR3 runs from the conserved cysteine through the conserved F or W. A D gene is named only where the DNA matches it firmly. Only part of the rows carry a size: once, few, many, or a class if the clone is expanded.

V,J,D,size,CDR3,DNA
TRBV7-3,TRBJ2-3,.,once,CASSPSADTQYF,TGTGCCAGCAGCCCATCGGCAGATACGCAGTATTTT
TRBV10-3,TRBJ2-3,TRBD2,.,CAISETGTSELTDTQYF,TGTGCCATCAGTGAGACCGGGACTAGCGAACTCACAGATACGCAGTATTTT
TRBV5-1,TRBJ1-6,.,once,CASSLEGDADSPLHF,TGCGCCAGCAGCTTGGAGGGGGATGCGGATTCACCCCTCCACTTT
TRBV7-9,TRBJ1-3,.,.,CASSSGQSGSGNTIYF,TGTGCCAGCAGCTCCGGACAGTCAGGCTCTGGAAACACCATATATTTT
TRBV4-3,TRBJ1-4,TRBD1,.,CASSPGQINEKLFF,TGCGCCAGCAGCCCGGGACAGATTAATGAAAAACTGTTTTTT
TRBV2,TRBJ1-1,TRBD1,.,CASSDLGGRTEAFF,TGTGCCAGCAGTGACTTAGGGGGCAGGACTGAAGCTTTCTTT
TRBV19,TRBJ1-2,.,once,CASSIRADRLYGYTF,TGTGCCAGTAGTATAAGGGCAGACAGACTCTATGGCTACACCTTC
TRBV4-3,TRBJ1-2,TRBD1,.,CASRSGTGTNYGYTF,TGCGCCAGCAGATCCGGGACAGGGACTAACTATGGCTACACCTTC
TRBV4-3,TRBJ2-1,TRBD2,.,CASSQERQVAGYYNEQFF,TGCGCCAGCAGCCAAGAACGCCAGGTAGCGGGGTACTACAATGAGCAGTTCTTC
TRBV27,TRBJ2-1,TRBD2,.,CASSLSGGGPFEQFF,TGTGCCAGCAGTTTATCGGGGGGAGGGCCTTTTGAGCAGTTCTTC
TRBV18,TRBJ2-7,TRBD1,.,CASSPGTGATGEQYF,TGTGCCAGCTCGCCTGGGACAGGGGCAACCGGGGAGCAGTACTTC
TRBV7-3,TRBJ2-1,TRBD2,.,CASSPTGTSGRYEQFF,TGTGCCAGCAGCCCAACCGGGACTAGCGGGAGATACGAGCAGTTCTTC
TRBV7-2,TRBJ1-6,.,.,CASRLGGQHSPLHF,TGTGCCAGCAGGCTGGGAGGGCAGCATTCACCCCTCCACTTT
TRBV6-5,TRBJ1-5,.,.,CASSSGGFNQPQHF,TGTGCCAGCAGCTCGGGAGGATTCAATCAGCCCCAGCATTTT
TRBV27,TRBJ2-2,TRBD2,.,CASSSLPGLAGPTGELFF,TGTGCCAGCAGTTCATTACCGGGACTAGCGGGACCCACCGGGGAGCTGTTTTTT
TRBV11-2,TRBJ2-5,TRBD2,.,CASSLDSGRPQETQYF,TGTGCCAGCAGCTTAGATAGCGGGAGACCCCAAGAGACCCAGTACTTC
TRBV30,TRBJ2-7,TRBD2,.,CAWAPGLAGSYEQYF,TGTGCCTGGGCTCCGGGACTAGCGGGCTCCTACGAGCAGTACTTC
TRBV4-1,TRBJ1-1,.,.,CASSQGLGLGTEAFF,TGCGCCAGCAGCCAAGGACTCGGCCTGGGCACTGAAGCTTTCTTT
TRBV9,TRBJ2-1,TRBD2,.,CASSVEPSGGYNEQFF,TGTGCCAGCAGCGTAGAACCTAGCGGGGGGTACAATGAGCAGTTCTTC
TRBV6-5,TRBJ1-2,TRBD1,.,CASSYSGRDSFF,TGTGCCAGCAGTTACTCCGGTCGGGACAGCTTCTTC
TRBV4-3,TRBJ1-1,TRBD1,.,CASSPGGRGGTEAFF,TGCGCCAGCAGCCCAGGGGGGCGGGGGGGAACTGAAGCTTTCTTT
TRBV28,TRBJ2-7,TRBD1,.,CASSFTGQGIYEQYF,TGTGCCAGCAGTTTTACGGGACAGGGAATCTACGAGCAGTACTTC
TRBV6-5,TRBJ2-7,TRBD2,.,CASSRPGLVAEQYF,TGTGCCAGCAGCCGACCGGGACTAGTCGCCGAGCAGTACTTC
TRBV6-5,TRBJ1-6,.,.,CASTGNNSPLHF,TGTGCCAGCACGGGAAATAATTCACCCCTCCACTTT
TRBV7-9,TRBJ2-7,.,.,CASSWDTYEQYF,TGTGCCAGCAGCTGGGACACCTACGAGCAGTACTTC
TRBV5-4,TRBJ2-2,TRBD2,once,CASRPGTSGGTPGELFF,TGTGCCAGCAGACCCGGGACTAGCGGGGGGACCCCCGGGGAGCTGTTTTTT
TRBV2,TRBJ1-2,TRBD1,.,CASRDRVYGYTF,TGTGCCAGCAGGGACAGGGTCTATGGCTACACCTTC
TRBV18,TRBJ1-4,.,.,CASSPPSGDSEKLFF,TGTGCCAGCTCACCACCTAGCGGGGATAGTGAAAAACTGTTTTTT
TRBV7-2,TRBJ1-4,.,.,CASSFGGTNEKLFF,TGTGCCAGCAGCTTTGGGGGGACTAATGAAAAACTGTTTTTT
TRBV18,TRBJ2-5,TRBD2,.,CASSELGLAGVETQYF,TGTGCCAGCTCCGAACTGGGACTAGCGGGTGTGGAGACCCAGTACTTC
TRBV4-3,TRBJ1-3,.,few,CASSQVLASNGFSGNTIYF,TGCGCCAGCAGCCAAGTTTTAGCGTCGAATGGATTCTCTGGAAACACCATATATTTT
TRBV2,TRBJ2-6,TRBD2,.,CARQGGRASGANVLTF,TGTGCCAGGCAGGGCGGGAGGGCCTCTGGGGCCAACGTCCTGACTTTC
TRBV9,TRBJ1-2,TRBD1,.,CASSVVDRGQNYGYTF,TGTGCCAGCAGCGTAGTGGACAGGGGGCAAAACTATGGCTACACCTTC
TRBV21-1,TRBJ2-5,.,once,CASSFDMRLERETQYF,TGTGCCAGCAGCTTTGACATGCGCCTGGAAAGGGAGACCCAGTACTTC
TRBV9,TRBJ1-2,.,.,CASSPSRGGNYGYTF,TGTGCCAGCAGCCCCTCAAGGGGCGGAAACTATGGCTACACCTTC